One sample yielded the 26 T cell receptor beta chains listed below, sequenced in a study of patients and donors after allogeneic stem cell transplantation. TCRdb used MiXCR to reprocess the RT-PCR reads, holding one entry per CDR3 protein. Among about 960,000 distinct CDR3 sequences listed, 15% to 20% were seen once. What was sequenced was blood, either unsorted or a sorted T cell fraction (not recorded which). Receptors were obtained from a human donor who was either an allogeneic HSCT recipient or a stem cell or donor lymphocyte infusion donor (not recorded which). It is not recorded whose cells these are; they may come from a transplant donor.

This clonotype was counted a few times. V is TRBV12-3 or TRBV12-4 and J is TRBJ1-2; 9 bases agree with TRBD1. V shed 3 bases, J shed 8 bases, and the junction held 7 bases outside the gene matches. CDR3 length: 14 amino acids. The CDR3 sequence: CASSFGTGSEGYTF. The CDR3 bases are TGTGCCAGCAGTTTTGGGACAGGGTCGGAGGGCTACACCTTC.

This clonotype was counted ten times or more. V usage is TRBV7-9 and J usage is TRBJ1-4, with D unclear. The CDR3 loop spans 13 amino acids. V was shortened by 2 bases and J by 10 bases, with 11 bases between the two germline ends. Germline CDR1 reads SEHNR; CDR2 reads FQNEAQ (reference sequence). CDR3 sequence reads: CASSLTRDPKLFF. DNA for the CDR3: TGTGCCAGCAGCTTAACCCGAGACCCAAAACTGTTTTTT.

The rearrangement links TRBV20-1 to TRBJ1-2; D gene uncertain. Germline V lookup: CDR1 DFQATT, CDR2 SNEGSKA (reference sequence). V lost 2 bases, J lost 2 bases, and 18 bases lay in between. The CDR3 spans 16 residues. The chain's CDR3 is CSARQSPHLGNYGYTF. The CDR3 nucleotides read TGCAGTGCTAGACAGAGTCCCCACCTAGGGAACTATGGCTACACCTTC.

This clonotype was counted only a few times. The chain's CDR3 is CSAPMGRRPQETQYF. DNA of the CDR3: TGCAGTGCCCCCATGGGGAGAAGGCCACAAGAGACCCAGTACTTC. V gene TRBV20-1 combines with J gene TRBJ2-5; D is perhaps TRBD2 (5 bases). This CDR3 spans 15 amino acids. V lost 6 bases, J lost 2 bases, and 19 bases lay in between. Germline V gene lookup returns CDR1 DFQATT and CDR2 SNEGSKA (reference sequence).

This clonotype was seen more than once but under ten times. The chain has TRBV5-1 and TRBJ2-2; the D gene is possibly TRBD2 (6 bases). Trimming stripped 4 bases from V and 7 bases from J, with 14 bases between. This CDR3 contains 14 residues. CDR1 and CDR2 (germline): SGHRS, YFSETQ. Here the CDR3 DNA reads TGCGCCAGCAGCACGCGGACGGGGGACGGGGAGCTGTTTTTT. Translated: CASSTRTGDGELFF.

The rearrangement uses TRBV9 and TRBJ2-5; D gene ambiguous. Per the germline V gene, CDR1 is SGDLS and CDR2 is YYNGEE. V gave up 0 bases and J gave up 5 bases, with 14 bases separating them. The CDR3 spans 15 residues. Written as DNA, the CDR3 is TGTGCCAGCAGCGTAGGTACTACTCCGCGGGAGACCCAGTACTTC. Amino acids: CASSVGTTPRETQYF.

The chain has TRBV5-6 and TRBJ2-3; D remains ambiguous. The CDR3 loop spans 14 amino acids. The germline V gene has CDR1 SGHDT and CDR2 YYEEEE. Trimming shortened V by 0 bases and J by 6 bases, and 11 bases separated the two germline ends. Here the CDR3 reads CASSLDFSEDTQYF. The CDR3, as DNA: TGTGCCAGCAGCTTGGATTTCTCTGAGGATACGCAGTATTTT.

The chain has TRBV4-2 and TRBJ2-2, with 11 bases aligning to TRBD2. The ends lost 0 bases at V and 5 bases at J; junction bases unmatched: 8. Germline lookup yields CDR1 LGHNA and CDR2 YNFKEQ. This CDR3 comprises 18 residues. The CDR3 reads CASSQETSGSIRTGELFF. DNA for the CDR3: TGTGCCAGCAGCCAAGAAACTAGCGGGAGTATCAGGACCGGGGAGCTGTTTTTT.

A word on this clonotype: Its ends do not fully match the called genes, so a read error is possible. This sequence joins TRBV20-1 and TRBJ2-1, with D tentatively TRBD2 (5 bases). The CDR3 runs to 10 residues. The germline V gene has CDR1 DFQATT and CDR2 SNEGSKA (reference sequence). The DNA of the CDR3 is TGCAGTGCCGTAAGCGGAGCCGAGATCTTC. Translating gives CSAVSGAEIF.

This clonotype came up a few times. The rearrangement links TRBV2 to TRBJ2-7; 10 bases are a match to TRBD1. J lost 6 bases, V lost 1 base, and 6 bases had no gene match. The CDR3 is made up of 15 amino acids. Germline CDR1 reads SNHLY; CDR2 reads FYNNEI. CDR3 DNA sequence: TGTGCCAGCAGTGAAGTTGCAGGACAGGGGGGCGAGCAGTACTTC. Protein product: CASSEVAGQGGEQYF.

The rearrangement links TRBV5-1 to TRBJ1-1; TRBD1 is a possible D gene (6 bases). V was shortened by 6 bases and J by 4 bases, with 16 bases between the two germline ends. Germline loops: CDR1 SGHRS, CDR2 YFSETQ. This CDR3 region has 14 residues. CDR3 sequence reads: CASTPGLGGTEAFF. The CDR3 nucleotides are TGCGCCAGCACCCCCGGGTTAGGGGGCACTGAAGCTTTCTTT.

The chain uses TRBV27 and TRBJ2-7; 9 nucleotides align to TRBD1. Looked up from germline, CDR1 is MNHEY and CDR2 is SMNVEV (reference sequence). The CDR3 loop spans 16 amino acids. After removal of 3 bases from V and 3 bases from J, the junction contained 9 bases not matched to a gene. The CDR3 here is CASSLGQGLRDYEQYF. The DNA of the CDR3 is TGTGCCAGCAGTTTGGGACAGGGATTGAGAGACTACGAGCAGTACTTC.

The chain is built from TRBV10-3 and TRBJ1-4, with a possible D match to TRBD1 (6 bases). Germline V gives CDR1 ENHRY, CDR2 SYGVKD. V was clipped by 0 bases and J by 5 bases, with 16 bases between them. The CDR3 has 17 amino acids. CDR3 coding DNA: TGTGCCATCAGTGAGTCCTCCCCTGGACAGAAAAATGAAAAACTGTTTTTT. It encodes CAISESSPGQKNEKLFF.

The gene calls are TRBV11-2 and TRBJ1-2; the D gene is possibly TRBD1 (5 bases). The CDR3 totals 14 residues. Germline assignment: CDR1 SGHAT and CDR2 FQNNGV. Trimming shortened V by 0 bases and J by 7 bases, and 12 bases separated the two germline ends. CDR3 bases: TGTGCCAGCAGCTTAGATCACACAGGAGGTGGCTACACCTTC. This codes for CASSLDHTGGGYTF.

Many counts were recorded for this clonotype. The CDR3 region is CASSLRKDEKLFF. The CDR3 nucleotides read TGTGCCAGCAGTTTGAGGAAGGATGAAAAACTGTTTTTT. The chain joins TRBV12-3 or TRBV12-4 to TRBJ1-4; D unclear. CDR3 size: 13 residues. V was cut by 3 bases and J by 6 bases, with 8 bases left in between.

This chain joins TRBV27 and TRBJ1-1, with D perhaps TRBD1 (5 bases). The CDR3 is made up of 15 amino acids. Deletions cut 7 bases from V and 6 bases from J, with 21 bases between. Germline CDR1 MNHEY, CDR2 SMNVEV (reference sequence). The CDR3: CASTPAKGAFAEAFF. CDR3 nucleotide sequence: TGTGCCAGCACGCCGGCAAAAGGGGCATTCGCTGAAGCTTTCTTT.

This clonotype was counted only a few times. V and J are TRBV20-1 and TRBJ2-1; no reliable D call. Germline V lookup: CDR1 DFQATT, CDR2 SNEGSKA (reference sequence). The CDR3 runs 13 residues. V lost 0 bases, J lost 0 bases, and 3 bases lay in between. CDR3: CSARDNSYNEQFF. CDR3 DNA sequence: TGCAGTGCTAGAGACAACTCCTACAATGAGCAGTTCTTC.

CDR3: CSARRGGTGANVLTF. The CDR3 bases are TGCAGTGCCAGGAGAGGGGGCACTGGGGCCAACGTCCTGACTTTC. The J gene is TRBJ2-6, the V gene TRBV20-1; 7 positions agree with TRBD1. The junction had 7 bases not matched to a gene; V was cut back by 6 bases and J by 2 bases. The CDR3 is made up of 15 amino acids. Looked up from germline, CDR1 is DFQATT and CDR2 is SNEGSKA (reference sequence).

This clonotype was recorded a few times. This chain links TRBV4-2 with TRBJ2-1, with 7 bases that match TRBD1. Trimming at V came to 6 bases and at J to 6 bases, leaving 8 bases not matched to a gene. There are 14 residues in the CDR3. Germline values: CDR1 LGHNA, CDR2 YNFKEQ. CDR3 DNA: TGTGCCAGCAGGGGGGTAGGGACAGTCAATGAGCAGTTCTTC. Protein: CASRGVGTVNEQFF.

The gene calls are TRBV20-1 and TRBJ1-2; TRBD1 aligns across 8 bases. The germline V gene has CDR1 DFQATT and CDR2 SNEGSKA (reference sequence). With V trimmed by 3 bases and J by 5 bases, 11 bases remained unmatched. The CDR3 runs to 15 residues. The CDR3 here is CSARPRTGLWYGYTF. The CDR3 DNA reads TGCAGTGCTAGGCCCCGGACAGGGCTGTGGTATGGCTACACCTTC.

The gene calls are TRBV20-1 and TRBJ1-6, with D possibly TRBD1 on 6 matching bases. The CDR3 totals 15 residues. The ends were cut back, 1 base at V and 3 bases at J, with 10 bases in the middle. CDR1 and CDR2 from the germline V gene are DFQATT and SNEGSKA (reference sequence). The chain's CDR3 is CSARAGESYNSPLHF. CDR3 nucleotide sequence: TGCAGTGCTAGAGCAGGGGAAAGCTATAATTCACCCCTCCACTTT.

J is TRBJ1-1 and V is TRBV4-2, with a weak D call TRBD1 (6 bases). The length of the CDR3 is 14 residues. The germline CDR1 and CDR2 sequences are LGHNA and YNFKEQ. Deletions cut 5 bases from V and 4 bases from J, with 14 bases between. CDR3 nucleotide sequence: TGTGCCAGCAGCGTTCGCGGACAGTTCACTGAAGCTTTCTTT. This codes for CASSVRGQFTEAFF.

V and J are TRBV29-1 and TRBJ2-3; D is possibly TRBD1 (6 bases). Germline-derived CDR1 and CDR2 are SQVTM and ANQGSEA. The CDR3 has 15 residues. Trimming stripped 3 bases from V and 0 bases from J, with 13 bases between. The CDR3 bases are TGCAGCGTTGATGGCGTCAGGGGAAGCACAGATACGCAGTATTTT. This codes for CSVDGVRGSTDTQYF.

This chain joins TRBV12-5 and TRBJ2-1; D not certain. Trimming stripped 0 bases from V and 4 bases from J, with 22 bases between. Per the germline V gene, CDR1 is LGHNT and CDR2 is FRNRAP. The CDR3 has 19 residues. The CDR3 region is CASGLVALSKVWGYNEQFF. In nucleotides, the CDR3 is TGTGCTAGTGGTTTGGTAGCACTTAGTAAGGTTTGGGGTTACAATGAGCAGTTCTTC.

The chain joins TRBV27 to TRBJ2-4; 9 bases fit TRBD1. Germline CDR1 reads MNHEY; CDR2 reads SMNVEV (reference sequence). The length of the CDR3 is 18 residues. Trimming cost V 4 bases and J 2 bases; bases outside gene matches: 12. This CDR3 is CASSSWGQGGGSKNIQYF. The CDR3 DNA follows: TGTGCCAGCAGTTCATGGGGACAGGGCGGGGGATCCAAAAACATTCAGTACTTC.

The V gene is TRBV20-1, the J gene TRBJ1-1, with D possibly being TRBD1 (6 bases). V was pared by 2 bases and J by 4 bases, with 14 bases between. Per the germline V gene, CDR1 is DFQATT and CDR2 is SNEGSKA (reference sequence). CDR3 length: 14 amino acids. CDR3 nucleotides: TGCAGTGCTAGACTAGGGGGGGCTCGCACTGAAGCTTTCTTT. As protein: CSARLGGARTEAFF.